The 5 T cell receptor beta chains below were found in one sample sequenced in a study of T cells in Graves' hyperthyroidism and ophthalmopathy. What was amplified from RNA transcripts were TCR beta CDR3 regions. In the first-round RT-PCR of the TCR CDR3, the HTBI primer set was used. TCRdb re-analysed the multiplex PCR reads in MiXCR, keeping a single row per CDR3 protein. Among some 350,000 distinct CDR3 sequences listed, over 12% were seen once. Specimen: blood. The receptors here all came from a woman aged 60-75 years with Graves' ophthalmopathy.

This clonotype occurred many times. CDR3 coding DNA: TGTGCCAGCAGCGCCGCAACAGGGCAGAACACTGAAGCTTTCTTT. Protein sequence: CASSAATGQNTEAFF. This chain uses TRBV9 with TRBJ1-1; D perhaps matches TRBD1 (6 bases). The ends were cut back, 3 bases at V and 1 base at J, with 13 bases in the middle. Per germline, CDR1 SGDLS and CDR2 YYNGEE. The length of the CDR3 is 15 residues.

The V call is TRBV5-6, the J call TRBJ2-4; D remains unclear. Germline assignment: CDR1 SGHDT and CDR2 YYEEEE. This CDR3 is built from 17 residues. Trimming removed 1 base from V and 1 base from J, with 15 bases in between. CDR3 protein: CASSLSPVGMAKNIQYF. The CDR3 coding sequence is TGTGCCAGCAGCTTGAGCCCGGTAGGGATGGCCAAAAACATTCAGTACTTC.

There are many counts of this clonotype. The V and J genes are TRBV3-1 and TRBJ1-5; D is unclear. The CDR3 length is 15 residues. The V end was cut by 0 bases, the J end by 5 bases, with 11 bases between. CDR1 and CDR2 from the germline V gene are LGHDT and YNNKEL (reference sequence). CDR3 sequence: CASSQDPGSDQPQHF. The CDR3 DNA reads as TGTGCCAGCAGCCAAGATCCCGGGAGCGATCAGCCCCAGCATTTT.

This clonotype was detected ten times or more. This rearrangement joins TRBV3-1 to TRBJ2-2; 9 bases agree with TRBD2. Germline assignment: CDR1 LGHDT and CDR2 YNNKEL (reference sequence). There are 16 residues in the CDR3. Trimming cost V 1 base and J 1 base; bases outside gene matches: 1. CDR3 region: CASSQVTSGNTGELFF. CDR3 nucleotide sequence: TGTGCCAGCAGCCAAGTGACTAGCGGGAACACCGGGGAGCTGTTTTTT.

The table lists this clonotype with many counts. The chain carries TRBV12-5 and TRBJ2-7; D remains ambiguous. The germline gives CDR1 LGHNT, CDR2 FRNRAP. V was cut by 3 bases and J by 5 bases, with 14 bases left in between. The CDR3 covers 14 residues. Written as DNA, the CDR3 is TGTGCTAGTGGTTTACCCTCCAGTAGCAACGAGCAGTACTTC. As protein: CASGLPSSSNEQYF. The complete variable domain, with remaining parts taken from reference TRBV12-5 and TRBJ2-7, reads DARVTQTPRHKVTEMGQEVTMRCQPILGHNTVFWYRQTMMQGLELLAYFRNRAPLDDSGMPKDRFSAEMPDATLATLKIQPSEPRDSAVYFCASGLPSSSNEQYFGPGTRLTVT.